Listed below are T cell receptor beta chains from one sample, sequenced in a study of control samples from healthy donors and cancer patients. Libraries were prepared by immunoSEQ multiplex PCR; TCRdb keeps only in-frame clonotypes and omits some of them. The sample carries 70,000 to 75,000 clones, roughly 93% recorded once. The source material was blood. The receptors come from a woman aged 30 to 39 in good health. Both conserved end residues are part of each CDR3. The D gene is left open where the match is weak. Expanded clones get a size class; other rows say once, few or many, or leave the size out.

J gene | clone size | V gene | D gene | CDR3 protein | CDR3 DNA
TRBJ2-2 | - | TRBV19 | - | CASSIQVMNTGELFF | TGTGCCAGTAGTATCCAGGTTATGAACACCGGGGAGCTGTTTTTT
TRBJ2-1 | - | TRBV5-1 | - | CASSWAGPPDEQFF | TGCGCCAGCTCATGGGCGGGGCCGCCGGATGAGCAGTTCTTC
TRBJ1-1 | - | TRBV7-9 | - | CASSLEGNTEAFF | TGTGCCAGCAGCTTAGAGGGTAACACTGAAGCTTTCTTT
TRBJ1-2 | - | TRBV12-3/TRBV12-4 | - | CASSLRRAGYTF | TGTGCCAGCAGTTTACGCCGAGCTGGCTACACCTTC
TRBJ2-7 | - | TRBV6-5 | - | CASRRDSSYEQYF | TGTGCCAGCAGGCGGGACAGCTCCTACGAGCAGTACTTC
TRBJ2-1 | - | TRBV27 | TRBD1 | CASSPRTGVNEQFF | TGTGCCAGCAGTCCAAGGACAGGGGTGAATGAGCAGTTCTTC
TRBJ1-6 | once | TRBV6-1 | - | CASSEADSWRNSPLHF | TGTGCCAGCAGTGAAGCGGACAGCTGGAGAAATTCACCCCTCCACTTT
TRBJ2-1 | - | TRBV11-3 | - | CASSLVHNEQFF | TGTGCCAGCAGCTTAGTCCACAATGAGCAGTTCTTC
TRBJ2-1 | - | TRBV3-1/TRBV3-2 | - | CASSQDYGEGVF | TGTGCCAGCAGCCAAGATTATGGGGAGGGGGTCTTC
TRBJ2-1 | - | TRBV30 | - | CAWSTQNEQFF | TGTGCCTGGAGTACCCAGAATGAGCAGTTCTTC
TRBJ1-4 | - | TRBV20-1 | - | CSASGRAPYEKLFF | TGCAGTGCTAGTGGTAGGGCGCCTTATGAAAAACTGTTTTTT
TRBJ2-1 | - | TRBV11-2 | TRBD1 | CASRQRTGGYYNEQFF | TGTGCCAGCAGGCAAAGGACAGGGGGCTATTACAATGAGCAGTTCTTC
TRBJ1-2 | once | TRBV28 | TRBD1 | CASSSIRYGTGFYGYTF | TGTGCCAGCAGTTCAATTAGATATGGGACAGGTTTCTATGGCTACACCTTC
TRBJ1-4 | - | TRBV27 | - | CASSDNNEKLFF | TGTGCCAGCAGTGACAATAATGAAAAACTGTTTTTT
TRBJ2-5 | - | TRBV5-1 | TRBD2 | CASSFQAGHTTQETQYF | TGCGCCAGCAGCTTTCAAGCGGGGCATACCACCCAAGAGACCCAGTACTTC
TRBJ1-1 | once | TRBV14 | - | CASSPKLQSRDNTEAFF | TGTGCCAGCAGCCCTAAATTACAGTCACGGGATAACACTGAAGCTTTCTTT
TRBJ1-5 | once | TRBV10-2 | TRBD1 | CASRTGAVGQPQHF | TGCGCCAGCAGAACAGGGGCGGTAGGGCAGCCCCAGCATTTT
TRBJ1-2 | - | TRBV12-3/TRBV12-4 | - | CASSFLTLGYTF | TGTGCCAGCAGTTTTTTGACTTTAGGCTACACCTTC
TRBJ1-5 | once | TRBV6-5 | - | CASSPRGGQPQHF | TGTGCCAGCAGTCCCCGTGGGGGGCAGCCCCAGCATTTT
TRBJ2-1 | - | TRBV10-2 | TRBD1 | CASWDRAANEQFF | TGCGCCAGCTGGGACAGGGCCGCTAATGAGCAGTTCTTC
TRBJ2-6 | - | TRBV28 | - | CASSYGWDTGANVLTF | TGTGCCAGCAGCTACGGGTGGGACACTGGGGCCAACGTCCTGACTTTC
TRBJ1-6 | - | TRBV2 | - | CASSEQGINSPLHF | TGTGCCAGCAGTGAACAGGGGATTAATTCACCCCTCCACTTT
TRBJ1-2 | - | TRBV7-3 | - | CASSLNDGTRYGYTF | TGTGCCAGCAGCTTAAACGACGGGACCCGCTATGGCTACACCTTC
TRBJ1-5 | - | TRBV7-9 | TRBD1 | CARGGGQGIRYSNQPQHF | TGCGCCAGGGGGGGCGGACAGGGGATAAGGTATAGCAATCAGCCCCAGCATTTT
TRBJ1-6 | - | TRBV6-1 | - | CASSDERSSYNSPLHF | TGTGCCAGCAGTGACGAAAGGAGCTCCTATAATTCACCCCTCCACTTT
TRBJ2-3 | - | TRBV27 | TRBD2 | CASGTSGGALDTQYF | TGTGCCAGCGGCACTAGCGGGGGGGCCTTAGATACGCAGTATTTT
TRBJ1-5 | - | TRBV6-5 | - | CASRKGPGNQPQHF | TGTGCCAGCAGAAAGGGGCCGGGCAATCAGCCCCAGCATTTT